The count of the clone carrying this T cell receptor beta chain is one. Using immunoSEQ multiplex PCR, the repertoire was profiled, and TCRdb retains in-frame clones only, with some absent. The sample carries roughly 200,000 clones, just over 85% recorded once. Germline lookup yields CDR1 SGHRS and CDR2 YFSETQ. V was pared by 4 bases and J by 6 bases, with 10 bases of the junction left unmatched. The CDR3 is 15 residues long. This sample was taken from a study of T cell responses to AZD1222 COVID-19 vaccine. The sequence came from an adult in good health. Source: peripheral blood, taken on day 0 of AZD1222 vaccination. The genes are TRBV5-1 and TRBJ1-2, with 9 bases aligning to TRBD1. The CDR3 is CASSPDRGDGHGYTF. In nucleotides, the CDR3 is TGCGCCAGCAGCCCGGACAGGGGCGATGGCCATGGCTACACCTTC.